Detailed here is one TCR beta chain. Using its own MiXCR run on the 5' RACE reads, TCRdb lists one record per CDR3 protein. This sample has about 64,000 distinct CDR3 sequences, with about 20% found just once. The memory fraction was CD4+CD45RO+CD25- cells. The TCR comes from a female donor with breast cancer. Sample: memory CD4+ T cells sorted from a lymph node. Subset defined: memory CD4+ T cells, CD4+CD45RO+CD25-.

The CDR3 nucleotides are TGTGCCAGCGTCGAGACAGGGGTCCCGGAGCAGTACTTC. Translated: CASVETGVPEQYF. The chain joins TRBV2 to TRBJ2-7, with TRBD1 matching over 8 bases. The junction had 10 bases not matched to a gene; V was cut back by 8 bases and J by 7 bases. Per the germline V gene, CDR1 is SNHLY and CDR2 is FYNNEI. This CDR3 is built from 13 residues.